This paragraph reports one T cell receptor beta chain. The CDR3 consists of 14 residues. V shed 0 bases, J shed 4 bases, and the junction held 1 base outside the gene matches. Germline CDR1 and CDR2: SGHRS and YFSETQ. Generated by immunoSEQ multiplex PCR, the TCRdb table keeps only in-frame clones and is missing some. Here the sample spans under 200,000 clones, about 86% being singletons. This entry belongs to a study of blood T cell repertoires in COVID-19. Study at large: From the United States, Italy and Spain came samples of acute and convalescent COVID-19.

What was sequenced was peripheral blood. This TCR was recovered from a middle-aged man with active or convalescent COVID-19. This rearrangement joins TRBV5-1 to TRBJ1-3; 7 bases fit TRBD1. The CDR3 DNA follows: TGCGCCAGCAGCTTGGGGGACAGAGGAAACACCATATATTTT. This gives the protein CASSLGDRGNTIYF.